This T cell receptor (beta chain) emerged from a study of chemoradiotherapy in HPV16-positive cancers. Clones were read by immunoSEQ multiplex PCR, and TCRdb kept only the in-frame ones, dropping some. The sample lists around 5,200 clones, over 75% occurring once. The J segment lost 4 bases and the V segment lost 4 bases, leaving 5 bases of the junction unmatched. In germline, CDR1 is SGHTA, CDR2 FQGTGA. There are 15 residues in the CDR3. The rearrangement uses TRBV7-3 and TRBJ2-2; 8 bases line up with TRBD1. The receptor was derived from a human donor with HPV-associated anogenital cancer. The sequences come from blood, collected from a patient who underwent chemoradiotherapy. The CDR3 bases are TGTGCCAGCAGCTCGGACAGGGCGGGCACCGGGGAGCTGTTTTTT. Its protein product is CASSSDRAGTGELFF.